These T cell receptor beta chains were read from a single sample in a study of T cell repertoires in cytomegalovirus infection. TCRdb reprocessed the reads with MiXCR, giving one entry per CDR3 protein. The top ten hold around 9.6% of the sample, which has fewer than 550,000 distinct CDR3 sequences, roughly 12% seen once. Sequencing was performed on PBMCs. The receptors originated from a human donor in good health (CMV status not recorded). Some clones in this sample may be carry-over from other donors' samples. Each CDR3 is given with its conserved first and last residue. A D gene is named only where the DNA matches it firmly. Part of the rows lack a size; the others show once, few, many or a class for expanded clones.

j_call clone_size v_call d_call cdr3_length cdr3_nt cdr3_aa
TRBJ2-7 - TRBV2 - 13 TGTGCCAGCAGGATTAGCTCCCGAGGGGGGCAGTACTTC CASRISSRGGQYF
TRBJ2-2 many TRBV7-3 TRBD1 14 TGTGCCAGCAGAGGGACAGCGAACACCGGGGAGCTGTTTTTT CASRGTANTGELFF
TRBJ1-5 many TRBV7-9 TRBD1 13 TGTGCCACCGGGACAGATAGCAATCAGCCCCAGCATTTT CATGTDSNQPQHF
TRBJ1-1 many TRBV7-8 TRBD1 15 TGTGCCAGCAGCTTAGAAGGGGGCGGTGGGACTGAAGCTTTCTTT CASSLEGGGGTEAFF
TRBJ2-1 many TRBV6-5 - 13 TGTGCCAGCAGTTACGGGGGGAACAATGAGCAGTTCTTC CASSYGGNNEQFF
TRBJ1-2 many TRBV7-9 - 13 TGTGCCAGCAGCTTAGCCCTTAACTATGGCTACACCTTC CASSLALNYGYTF
TRBJ2-1 - TRBV5-1 - 18 TGCGCCAGCAGCTTCGGTCTACCCGGAGCTAGCTCCTACAATGAGCAGTTCTTC CASSFGLPGASSYNEQFF
TRBJ2-3 many TRBV4-2 - 14 TGTGCCAGCAGCCAAGAAGGGACCACAGATACGCAGTATTTT CASSQEGTTDTQYF
TRBJ1-2 many TRBV20-1 - 13 TGCAGTGCGGTCGCCGGGCAACGTTATGGCTACACCTTC CSAVAGQRYGYTF
TRBJ2-3 many TRBV14 TRBD2 19 TGTGCCAGCAGCCTCTTCTATGGAGGGCTAGCGGGAGGAGGAGATACGCAGTATTTT CASSLFYGGLAGGGDTQYF
TRBJ2-3 few TRBV2 TRBD2 15 TGTGCCAGCAGTGAAGCTGCGGGGGGGCGAGATACGCAGTATTTT CASSEAAGGRDTQYF
TRBJ2-7 many TRBV5-1 - 11 TGCGCCAGCAGTCGGACAGACGAGCAGTACTTC CASSRTDEQYF
TRBJ2-7 many TRBV12-3/TRBV12-4 TRBD2 15 TGTGCCAGCAGTCCGGGACTAGCGGTACCCCTGGAGCAGTACTTC CASSPGLAVPLEQYF
TRBJ2-7 many TRBV20-1 - 15 TGCAGTGCTCGTGACGAACTAAAGCTTGGCTACGAGCAGTACTTC CSARDELKLGYEQYF
TRBJ2-2 - TRBV19 - 16 TGTGCCAGTAGAAAACCTGTTTTGGGGAACACCGGGGAGCTGTTTTTT CASRKPVLGNTGELFF
TRBJ2-1 few TRBV3-1 - 14 TGTGCCAGCAGCCAAGGGACTTCCTACAATGAGCAGTTCTTC CASSQGTSYNEQFF
TRBJ2-1 many TRBV7-9 TRBD2 16 TGTGCCAGCAGCCCACACCTGCGGGAGGGCCGCAATGAGCAGTTCTTC CASSPHLREGRNEQFF
TRBJ2-1 - TRBV7-2 TRBD2 16 TGTGCCAGCAGCTTAGACACGACTAGCTCTGTGAATGATCAGTTCTTC CASSLDTTSSVNDQFF
TRBJ2-1 many TRBV7-9 - 13 TGTGCCAGCAGTGTCGGGGCGGACAATGAGCAGTTCTTC CASSVGADNEQFF
TRBJ2-5 few TRBV19 TRBD1 13 TGTGCCAGTTCGGGACAGTTGCAAGAGACCCAGTACTTC CASSGQLQETQYF
TRBJ1-2 - TRBV30 - 11 TGTGCCTCTTCAACCCCCTATGGCTACACCTTC CASSTPYGYTF
TRBJ2-3 few TRBV20-1 - 12 TGCAGCCCTAGGGGTGGCACAGATACGCAGTATTTT CSPRGGTDTQYF
TRBJ1-3 many TRBV7-9 - 14 TGTGCCAGCAGCATACTGAACCTCGGAAACACCATATATTTT CASSILNLGNTIYF
TRBJ2-1 many TRBV7-2 - 15 TGTGCCAGCAGCGGAACCGGGACGGTCGTGCGTGAGCAGTTCTTC CASSGTGTVVREQFF
TRBJ1-2 - TRBV5-4 TRBD1 14 TGTGCCAGCACTCCGGACAGGGCTGACTATGGCTACACCTTC CASTPDRADYGYTF
TRBJ2-3 many TRBV7-9 - 16 TGTGCCAGCAGCTTAGTCCGGGGCAGTGAAACAGATACGCAGTATTTT CASSLVRGSETDTQYF
TRBJ2-1 few TRBV20-1 - 11 TGCAGTGCTAGATTCTACAATGAGCAGTTCTTC CSARFYNEQFF
TRBJ2-7 - TRBV29-1 TRBD2 14 TGCAGCGCCGAAGGTAGCGGGGGTGCCTACGAGCAGTACTTC CSAEGSGGAYEQYF
TRBJ2-5 - TRBV27 TRBD2 16 TGTGCCAGCAGTTCTGGACTAGCGGGAGGGCGGGAGACCCAGTACTTC CASSSGLAGGRETQYF
TRBJ1-1 many TRBV11-2 - 14 TGTGCCAGCAGCTTAGAGGGGACGAATATTGAAGCTTTCTTT CASSLEGTNIEAFF
TRBJ1-2 many TRBV7-8 TRBD1 17 TGTGCCAGCAGCTCGACCCGACAGGGGGCGGTTTTCTATGGCTACACCTTC CASSSTRQGAVFYGYTF
TRBJ1-1 - TRBV7-9 - 15 TGTGCCAGCAGCTCGGTACCGAGGGGGGAGACTGAAGCTTTCTTT CASSSVPRGETEAFF
TRBJ2-7 - TRBV18 - 11 TGTGCCACCGCGACAGTGGACGAGCAGTACTTC CATATVDEQYF
TRBJ1-6 many TRBV7-2 - 16 TGTGCCAGCAGCTTAGACAGTACTCCTTATAATTCACCCCTCCACTTT CASSLDSTPYNSPLHF
TRBJ2-6 many TRBV12-3/TRBV12-4 TRBD1 17 TGTGCCAGCAGTTTAAGGACAGGGGTGAATGGGGCCAACGTCCTGACTTTC CASSLRTGVNGANVLTF
TRBJ2-1 few TRBV3-1 - 12 TGTGCCAGCAGCCAAGTCACCCAAGGGCAGTTCTTC CASSQVTQGQFF
TRBJ1-2 - TRBV30 TRBD1 13 TGTGCCTCGTACCCGGACAGGGACTATGGCTACACCTTC CASYPDRDYGYTF
TRBJ1-2 - TRBV30 - 13 TGTGCCTGGAGTGTAGGGCAGGGTCAAAGCTACACCTTC CAWSVGQGQSYTF
TRBJ2-1 many TRBV10-3 - 15 TGTGCCATCAGCCCGGGACCCCCCCCCTACAATGAGCAGTTCTTC CAISPGPPPYNEQFF
TRBJ1-1 - TRBV25-1 - 15 TGTGCCAGCAGTGGCCGGGCAGGGAAGAACACTGAAGCTTTCTTT CASSGRAGKNTEAFF
TRBJ2-7 few TRBV29-1 - 12 TGCAGCTGTCTGGGACCTAACTACGAGCAGTACTTC CSCLGPNYEQYF
TRBJ2-3 many TRBV30 - 12 TGTGCATCGAGGGGCAACACAGATACGCAGTATTTT CASRGNTDTQYF
TRBJ2-5 few TRBV12-3/TRBV12-4 TRBD2 16 TGTGCCAGCAGTTTACTGGCTAGCGGGAGTAGAGAGACCCAGTACTTC CASSLLASGSRETQYF
TRBJ1-1 many TRBV11-2 - 16 TGTGCCAGCAGCTTAGAATTCGGGCGGAAGAACACTGAAGCTTTCTTT CASSLEFGRKNTEAFF
TRBJ1-3 many TRBV28 - 16 TGTGCCAGCAGTCCGGGGGACCTAACGGCTAGAAACACCATATATTTT CASSPGDLTARNTIYF
TRBJ1-1 many TRBV5-6 - 12 TGTGCCAGCAGCTTGGAGGGTAATGAAGCTTTCTTT CASSLEGNEAFF
TRBJ2-7 - TRBV5-6 TRBD2 17 TGTGCCAGCAGCTTGGGGTTCGGGTTAGCGGGGGACTACGAGCAGTACTTC CASSLGFGLAGDYEQYF
TRBJ2-3 many TRBV7-9 - 17 TGTGCCAGCCAGGACAGGAGAAGACTAGCGAGCACAGATACGCAGTATTTT CASQDRRRLASTDTQYF
TRBJ1-2 many TRBV5-4 - 16 TGTGCCAGCAGCTTTGGACAGCTTAAGACTAACTATGGCTACACCTTC CASSFGQLKTNYGYTF
TRBJ1-5 many TRBV10-3 - 14 TGTGCCATCAGTGAGTCGAAAGGGGTCCAGCCCCAGCATTTT CAISESKGVQPQHF
TRBJ1-2 many TRBV2 TRBD1 13 TGTGCCAGCAGTCAGGACAGGGGGCAGGGCTACACCTTC CASSQDRGQGYTF
TRBJ2-7 few TRBV6-2/TRBV6-3 TRBD2 16 TGTGCCAGCAGTTATTCTCGACTAGCGGGAGGATACGAGCAGTACTTC CASSYSRLAGGYEQYF
TRBJ2-3 few TRBV27 TRBD2 17 TGTGCCAGCAGACTAGCGGGAGGGCCTTCCGGCACAGATACGCAGTATTTT CASRLAGGPSGTDTQYF
TRBJ2-7 many TRBV7-9 - 15 TGTGCCAGCACCAAACCAGGGGGGCGGACCTACGAGCAGTACTTC CASTKPGGRTYEQYF
TRBJ1-3 many TRBV20-1 - 13 TGCAGTGCTAGAGAAGGAGTGGGAAACACCATATATTTT CSAREGVGNTIYF
TRBJ2-1 - TRBV24-1 TRBD1 16 TGTGCCACCAGTGATCCCCGGACAGGGATGGACAATGAGCAGTTCTTC CATSDPRTGMDNEQFF
TRBJ2-2 few TRBV20-1 - 13 TGCAGTGCCCTGGACCGAGGGAACGGGGAGCTGTTTTTT CSALDRGNGELFF
TRBJ2-2 many TRBV6-5 TRBD2 15 TGTGCCAGCAGACCTGCGGGAGGGTGGACCGGGGAGCTGTTTTTT CASRPAGGWTGELFF
TRBJ1-1 - TRBV19 - 14 TGTGCCAGTAGTTCCTACAGTGAGAACACTGAAGCTTTCTTT CASSSYSENTEAFF